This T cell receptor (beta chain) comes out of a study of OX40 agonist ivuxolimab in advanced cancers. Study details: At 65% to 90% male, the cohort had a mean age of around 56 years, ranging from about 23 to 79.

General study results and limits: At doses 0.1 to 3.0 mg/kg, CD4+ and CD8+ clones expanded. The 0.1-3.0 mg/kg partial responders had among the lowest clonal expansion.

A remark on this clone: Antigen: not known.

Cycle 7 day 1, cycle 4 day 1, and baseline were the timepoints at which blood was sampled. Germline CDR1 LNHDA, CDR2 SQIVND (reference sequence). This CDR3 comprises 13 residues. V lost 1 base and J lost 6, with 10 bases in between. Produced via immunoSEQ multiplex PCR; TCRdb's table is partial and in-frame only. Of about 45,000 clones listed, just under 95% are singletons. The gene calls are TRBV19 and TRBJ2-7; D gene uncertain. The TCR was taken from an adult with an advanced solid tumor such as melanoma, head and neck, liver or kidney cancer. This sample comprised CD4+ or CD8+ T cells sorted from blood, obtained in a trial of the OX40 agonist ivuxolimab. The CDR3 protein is CASSIGFRSEQYF. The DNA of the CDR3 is TGTGCCAGTAGTATAGGTTTTCGGTCCGAGCAGTACTTC.